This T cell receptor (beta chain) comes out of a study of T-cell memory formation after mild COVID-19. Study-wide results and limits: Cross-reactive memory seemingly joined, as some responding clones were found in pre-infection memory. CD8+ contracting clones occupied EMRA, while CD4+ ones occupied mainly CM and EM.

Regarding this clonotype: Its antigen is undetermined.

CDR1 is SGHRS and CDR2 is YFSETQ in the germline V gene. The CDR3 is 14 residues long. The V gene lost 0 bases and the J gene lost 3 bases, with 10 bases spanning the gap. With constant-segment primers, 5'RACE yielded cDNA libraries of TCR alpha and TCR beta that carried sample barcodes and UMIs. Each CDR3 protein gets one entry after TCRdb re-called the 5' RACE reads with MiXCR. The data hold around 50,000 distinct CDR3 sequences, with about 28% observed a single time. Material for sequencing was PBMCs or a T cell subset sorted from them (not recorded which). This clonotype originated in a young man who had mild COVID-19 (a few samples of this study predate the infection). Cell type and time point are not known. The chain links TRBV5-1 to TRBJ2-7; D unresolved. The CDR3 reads CASSLGGGRYEQYF. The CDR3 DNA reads TGCGCCAGCAGCTTGGGAGGCGGACGCTACGAGCAGTACTTC.